The 27 T cell receptor beta chains below all came from one sample that was sequenced in a study of T cell clonality in common variable immunodeficiency. Sequencing used immunoSEQ multiplex PCR; TCRdb keeps in-frame clones, though not all of them. This sample comprises around 29,000 clones, none seen once only. Sample: peripheral blood mononuclear cells. These TCRs come from a person aged 18 to 75 in good health.

On this clone: The read ends 3 residues shy of where the CDR3 ends; the end is completed using the germline J gene. The chain recombines TRBV20-1 with TRBJ1-2; maybe TRBD1 (6 bases). Looked up from germline, CDR1 is DFQATT and CDR2 is SNEGSKA (reference sequence). The CDR3 has 14 amino acids. V lost 6 bases and J lost 2, with 16 bases in between. The CDR3 reads CSATIGGANYGYTF. CDR3 DNA, as far as it was read: TGCAGTGCAACAATCGGGGGGGCGAACTATGGC.

This clone was observed many times. Read coverage stops 3 residues before the CDR3 terminus; the germline J gene supplies the remainder. The chain employs TRBV5-1 and TRBJ2-1, with 12 bases that match TRBD2. From germline, CDR1 is SGHRS and CDR2 YFSETQ. The length of the CDR3 is 18 residues. Trimming took 2 bases from V and 2 from J; bases not matched to a gene: 8. The CDR3 region is CASSFSSGGAGAYNEQFF. CDR3 bases read: TGCGCCAGCAGCTTCTCTAGCGGGGGGGCCGGGGCCTACAATGAG.

This clone was detected only a few times. The read finishes 3 residues shy of the CDR3 end, and the germline J gene is used to complete it. V gene TRBV7-9 combines with J gene TRBJ2-3, with D possibly being TRBD1 (7 bases). The CDR3 loop spans 14 amino acids. Germline CDR1 is SEHNR and CDR2 is FQNEAQ (reference sequence). CDR3 residues: CASSPRTGRETQYF. CDR3 DNA (partial): TGTGCCAGCAGCCCGAGGACAGGCCGGGAGACG.

As regards this clone: The read terminates 3 residues ahead of where the CDR3 ends, so the germline J gene completes it. The chain is built from TRBV5-1 and TRBJ2-7, with D perhaps matching TRBD1 (6 bases). Trimming removed 3 bases from V and 0 bases from J, with 10 bases in between. CDR3 length equals 14 residues. Germline values: CDR1 SGHRS, CDR2 YFSETQ. The CDR3 region is CASSWGTSSYEQYF. Incomplete CDR3 DNA: TGCGCCAGCAGCTGGGGGACAAGCTCCTACGAG.

This clone was counted at least ten times. Sequencing ends 3 residues short of the CDR3 end; the germline J gene provides the rest. The genes are TRBV20-1 and TRBJ1-6, with 9 bases fitting TRBD1. The V gene's germline CDR1 is DFQATT and CDR2 SNEGSKA (reference sequence). With V trimmed by 2 bases and J by 10 bases, 12 bases remained unmatched. The CDR3 extends over 16 amino acids. The part of the CDR3 DNA that was read is TGCAGTGCTAGAAGGACAGGGGAAAGGAGAATATCACCC. It codes for CSARRTGERRISP. The full CDR3 reads CSARRTGERRISPLHF.

At least ten counts were recorded for this clone. The read comes to an end 3 residues before the CDR3 does, leaving the germline J gene to fill in the end. The chain carries TRBV19 and TRBJ2-5; the D is unclear. There are 13 residues in the CDR3. In germline, CDR1 is LNHDA, CDR2 SQIVND (reference sequence). The V and J ends lost 7 bases and 1 base respectively, with 10 bases between them. The CDR3 bases that were read are TGTGCCAGTAATCACGCGAGCCAAGAGACC. As protein: CASNHASQET. The full CDR3 is CASNHASQETQYF.

Many counts were recorded for this clone. The observed sequence ends 3 residues before the CDR3 terminus, with the missing tail filled in from the germline J gene. The V and J genes are TRBV9 and TRBJ2-7; no clear D. The germline CDR1 and CDR2 sequences are SGDLS and YYNGEE. V was trimmed by 3 bases and J by 6 bases, leaving 16 bases between them. CDR3 length: 14 residues. CDR3 DNA, as far as it was read: TGTGCCAGCAGCGCCTCGCCTAGGCTACCCGAG. Translation gives CASSASPRLPE. The whole CDR3 region reads CASSASPRLPEQYF.

The table lists this clone with many counts. The read falls 3 residues short of the CDR3 end, and the missing part is taken from the germline J gene. The V call is TRBV5-1, the J call TRBJ2-3, with D perhaps matching TRBD2 (6 bases). The germline V and J ends were trimmed by 1 base and 0 bases, with 12 bases remaining between them. This CDR3 spans 16 amino acids. Germline CDR1 SGHRS, CDR2 YFSETQ. This CDR3 reads CASSLIESGSTDTQYF. The CDR3 DNA, read in part, is TGCGCCAGCAGCTTGATTGAGAGCGGGAGCACAGATACG.

This clone showed up many times. The read ends 3 residues shy of where the CDR3 ends; the end is completed using the germline J gene. V gene TRBV6-2 or TRBV6-3 combines with J gene TRBJ2-5; 14 positions match TRBD2. Looked up from germline, CDR1 is MNHEY and CDR2 is SVGEGT. This CDR3 contains 17 residues. V was clipped by 5 bases and J by 5 bases; unmatched bases: 10. The CDR3 bases that were read are TGTGCCAGCAGTCCAGGGACTAGCGGGGGTATATTCGAGACC. Translation: CASSPGTSGGIFET. The full CDR3 reads CASSPGTSGGIFETQYF.

This clone has more than one count but fewer than ten. The read terminates 3 residues before the CDR3 end, so the remaining end is supplied by the germline J gene. The rearrangement links TRBV7-9 to TRBJ1-2, with 9 bases identical to TRBD1. The germline gives CDR1 SEHNR, CDR2 FQNEAQ (reference sequence). This CDR3 is 15 amino acids long. V was clipped by 1 base and J by 4 bases; unmatched bases: 4. CDR3: CASSLELTGGYGYTF. CDR3 DNA, as far as it was read: TGTGCCAGCAGCTTAGAATTGACAGGGGGCTATGGC.

This clone was found a few times. The read is 3 residues too short to cover the CDR3 end, so that end is filled in from the germline J gene. The rearrangement uses TRBV18 and TRBJ1-4; 9 nucleotides agree with TRBD1. CDR1 and CDR2 (germline): KGHSH, LQKENI. J lost 8 bases, V lost 0 bases, and 4 bases had no gene match. This CDR3 contains 15 residues. CDR3 DNA, as far as it was read: TGTGCCAGCTCACCACCAGGGACAGGGAGGGAAAAA. It translates to CASSPPGTGREK. The full CDR3 protein is CASSPPGTGREKLFF.

Many counts were recorded for this clone. The read finishes 3 residues shy of the CDR3 end, and the germline J gene is used to complete it. This chain links TRBV7-7 with TRBJ2-5; the match to TRBD1 covers 9 bases. V shed 1 base and J 4 bases; nucleotides not matched to a gene: 4. Germline values: CDR1 SSHAT, CDR2 FNYEAQ (reference sequence). The length of the CDR3 is 15 residues. The DNA read from the CDR3 is TGTGCCAGCAGCTTAGGGACAGGGGTTTTAGAGACC. The encoded protein is CASSLGTGVLET. In full, the CDR3 reads CASSLGTGVLETQYF.

The table lists this clone with many counts. The junction differs from germline at one of its ends, possibly a read error. The read ends 3 residues early relative to the CDR3; the germline J gene fills the gap. V and J are TRBV4-2 and TRBJ1-4; D perhaps matches TRBD1 (6 bases). CDR3 length: 15 residues. Germline CDR1 is LGHNA and CDR2 is YNFKEQ. The sequenced CDR3 bases are TGCGCCAGCAGCCAAGGACAGTCTAGAAATGAAAAA. It yields the protein CASSQGQSRNEK. The full-length CDR3 reads as CASSQGQSRNEKLFF.

This clone was counted many times. The CDR3 DNA, read in part, is TGTGCCAGCAGCTTGACCTCACAGGGGTTTCACGAG. Protein product: CASSLTSQGFHE. The whole CDR3 reads CASSLTSQGFHEQYF. The chain combines TRBV7-3 with TRBJ2-7; 7 nucleotides line up with TRBD1. From the germline J gene comes the end of the CDR3, since the read stops 3 residues before it. The junction had 10 bases not matched to a gene; V was cut back by 3 bases and J by 5 bases. The CDR3 covers 15 residues. Looked up from germline, CDR1 is SGHTA and CDR2 is FQGTGA.

This clone was counted at least ten times. The read ends 3 residues shy of where the CDR3 ends; the end is completed using the germline J gene. The chain carries TRBV19 and TRBJ2-1, with 7 bases identical to TRBD2. Germline V gene lookup returns CDR1 LNHDA and CDR2 SQIVND (reference sequence). The CDR3 runs to 17 residues. The trim removed 4 bases at V and 5 bases at J, leaving 14 bases unmatched. CDR3 residues: CASSRRLAANFDNEQFF. The DNA read from the CDR3 is TGTGCCAGTAGTAGGCGTCTAGCGGCGAATTTTGACAATGAG.

This clone was seen at least ten times. The read comes to an end 3 residues before the CDR3 does, leaving the germline J gene to fill in the end. The chain combines TRBV28 with TRBJ1-2; unclear D gene. From germline, CDR1 is MDHEN and CDR2 SYDVKM. Trimming took 3 bases from V and 5 from J, leaving 7 bases between them. CDR3 length equals 12 residues. The CDR3 loop is CASSFGQYGYTF. Incomplete CDR3 DNA: TGTGCCAGCAGTTTTGGGCAATATGGC.

This clone was seen at least ten times. Read sequence stops 3 residues before the CDR3 end, and the germline J gene provides the missing end. The chain is built from TRBV7-3 and TRBJ2-2; 7 positions match TRBD1. This CDR3 contains 14 residues. The germline V gene encodes CDR1 SGHTA and CDR2 FQGTGA. The V segment lost 6 bases and the J segment 2 bases; nucleotides outside the gene matches: 3. Incomplete CDR3 DNA: TGTGCCAGCAGTAGACAGGGAAACACCGGGGAG. Protein: CASSRQGNTGE. The complete CDR3 sequence is CASSRQGNTGELFF.

This clone appeared many times. Read data end 3 residues before the CDR3 end; the end is taken from the germline J gene. The gene calls are TRBV5-1 and TRBJ1-1; maybe TRBD1 (6 bases). From germline, CDR1 is SGHRS and CDR2 YFSETQ. The V and J ends lost 5 bases and 6 bases respectively, with 14 bases between them. The CDR3 length is 13 residues. CDR3 protein: CASRFSGAAEAFF. CDR3 bases read: TGCGCCAGCAGGTTTTCAGGGGCGGCTGAA.

There are many counts of this clone. The CDR3: CASSLPQGRNTQYF. The sequenced part of the CDR3 DNA is TGTGCCAGCAGTTTGCCCCAGGGGCGCAATACG. This chain joins TRBV12-3 or TRBV12-4 and TRBJ2-3; perhaps TRBD1 as D (6 bases). The read halts 3 residues ahead of the CDR3 end, with the missing end drawn from the germline J gene. Trimming shortened V by 3 bases and J by 7 bases, and 14 bases separated the two germline ends. This CDR3 has 14 amino acids.

This clone appeared many times. This chain's CDR3 is CASSPRLAGGPVGETQYF. Partial CDR3 DNA: TGTGCCAGCAGCCCGAGACTAGCGGGGGGGCCTGTTGGAGAGACC. This chain joins TRBV7-8 and TRBJ2-5, with 14 positions matching TRBD2. The observed sequence ends 3 residues before the CDR3 terminus, with the missing tail filled in from the germline J gene. Germline CDR1 reads SGHVS; CDR2 reads FQNEAQ. This CDR3 has 18 residues. With V trimmed by 5 bases and J by 4 bases, 12 bases remained unmatched.

This clone ranks as medium-sized. The read comes to an end 3 residues before the CDR3 does, leaving the germline J gene to fill in the end. This chain uses TRBV6-1 with TRBJ2-2; TRBD1 agrees at 7 bases. Trimming cost V 1 base and J 7 bases; bases outside gene matches: 6. This CDR3 is built from 15 residues. CDR1 is MNHNS and CDR2 is SASEGT in the germline V gene. The covered CDR3 bases are TGTGCCAGCAGTGAAGGACCCGGGACAGTCGGGGAG. This codes for CASSEGPGTVGE. The whole CDR3 protein is CASSEGPGTVGELFF.

This clone was detected ten times or more. Sequencing ends 3 residues short of the CDR3 end; the germline J gene provides the rest. This chain links TRBV7-3 with TRBJ2-7; 8 bases map to TRBD1. The V gene end was trimmed by 4 bases and the J gene end by 3 bases; junction bases not matched to a gene: 2. CDR1 and CDR2 from the germline V gene are SGHTA and FQGTGA. CDR3 length: 13 residues. The CDR3 here is CASSSTGGYEQYF. The sequenced CDR3 bases are TGTGCCAGCAGCTCTACAGGGGGCTACGAG.

The table lists this clone with many counts. CDR3 sequence: CASSTGQVWDEQYF. The part of the CDR3 DNA that was read is TGTGCCAGTAGTACTGGACAGGTTTGGGACGAG. This chain uses TRBV19 with TRBJ2-7, with 7 bases matching TRBD1. With the read ending 3 residues before the CDR3 end, the germline J gene is used to fill in that end. Germline-derived CDR1 and CDR2 are LNHDA and SQIVND (reference sequence). The CDR3 extends over 14 amino acids. The junction had 8 bases not matched to a gene; V was cut back by 4 bases and J by 5 bases. Drawing the rest from reference TRBV19 and TRBJ2-7, the complete variable domain is DGGITQSPKYLFRKEGQNVTLSCEQNLNHDAMYWYRQDPGQGLRLIYYSQIVNDFQKGDIAEGYSVSREKKESFPLTVTSAQKNPTAFYLCASSTGQVWDEQYFGPGTRLTVT.

This clone has at least ten counts. The CDR3 goes on 3 residues after the read ends, and that part is filled in from the germline J gene. J is TRBJ1-5 and V is TRBV5-1, with TRBD1 as a possible D gene (6 bases). Germline CDR1 reads SGHRS; CDR2 reads YFSETQ. The CDR3 loop spans 17 amino acids. Trimming cost V 0 bases and J 0 bases, with 13 bases left between them. The CDR3 DNA, read in part, is TGCGCCAGCAGCTTGGGGTCAGGGGAAAGTAGCAATCAGCCC. Amino acid sequence: CASSLGSGESSNQP. The CDR3 in full is CASSLGSGESSNQPQHF.

This clone was counted at least ten times. The junction differs from germline at one of its ends, possibly a read error. Read sequence stops 3 residues before the CDR3 end, and the germline J gene provides the missing end. The genes are TRBV4-2 and TRBJ1-1; the D is unclear. Germline lookup yields CDR1 LGHNA and CDR2 YNFKEQ. The CDR3 is 12 amino acids. The sequenced part of the CDR3 DNA is TGCGCCAGCAGCCAACCCGGCACTGAA. Translating gives CASSQPGTE. The CDR3, in full, reads CASSQPGTEAFF.

This clone was counted at least ten times. The read finishes 3 residues shy of the CDR3 end, and the germline J gene is used to complete it. This sequence joins TRBV5-6 and TRBJ2-7; no firm D call. This CDR3 is built from 13 residues. CDR1 is SGHDT and CDR2 is YYEEEE in the germline V gene. V lost 4 bases and J 6 bases, leaving 14 bases between the germline ends. CDR3 bases read: TGTGCCAGCAGCCTAGGATCGTGGGTCGAG. Protein sequence: CASSLGSWVE. The CDR3 reads in full as CASSLGSWVEQYF.

This clone has at least ten counts. The read is 3 residues too short to cover the CDR3 end, so that end is filled in from the germline J gene. The chain links TRBV7-6 to TRBJ2-6, with a weak D call TRBD1 (5 bases). Per germline, CDR1 SGHVS and CDR2 FNYEAQ. Trimming removed 2 bases at V and 3 bases at J, with 17 bases between. The CDR3 length is 18 residues. The CDR3 reads CASSLSGLDFFGANVLTF. CDR3 bases read: TGTGCCAGCAGCTTATCAGGGCTTGACTTTTTTGGGGCCAACGTC.